These 8 T cell receptor beta chains share one sample of origin, sequenced in a study of blood T cell repertoires in COVID-19. Produced via immunoSEQ multiplex PCR; TCRdb's table is partial and in-frame only. The table shows approximately 100,000 clones, with around 94% occurring only once. Sequencing input: peripheral blood. The receptor source for this set is a man aged 50 to 59 with active COVID-19.

The chain has TRBV3-1 (or the pseudogene TRBV3-2) and TRBJ1-1; D unclear. Trimming left V 3 bases short and J 1 base short, with 9 bases between. This CDR3 has 14 amino acids. Germline V gene data show CDR1 as LGHDT and CDR2 as YNNKEL (reference sequence). The CDR3 is CASSQGPGNTEAFF. The CDR3 DNA reads TGTGCCAGCAGCCAGGGTCCGGGGAACACTGAAGCTTTCTTT.

This chain connects TRBV27 to TRBJ2-7, with D unclear. The germline V gene encodes CDR1 MNHEY and CDR2 SMNVEV (reference sequence). Trimming shortened V by 3 bases and J by 1 base, and 7 bases separated the two germline ends. The CDR3 consists of 13 residues. The CDR3 loop reads CASSFGPSYEQYF. CDR3 coding DNA: TGTGCCAGCAGTTTCGGTCCATCCTACGAGCAGTACTTC.

The chain joins TRBV11-2 to TRBJ2-2; unclear D gene. The CDR3 spans 13 residues. Trimming took 2 bases from V and 4 from J, leaving 5 bases between them. Germline CDR1 SGHAT, CDR2 FQNNGV. In nucleotides, the CDR3 is TGTGCCAGCAGCTTATTATTCACCGGGGAGCTGTTTTTT. Protein: CASSLLFTGELFF.

V gene TRBV6-1 combines with J gene TRBJ1-2; 7 positions agree with TRBD1. The V and J ends lost 3 bases and 4 bases, in that order; junction bases with no gene match: 8. In germline, CDR1 is MNHNS, CDR2 SASEGT. The CDR3 consists of 15 residues. The CDR3 protein is CASSDPRTGIYGYTF. The CDR3, as DNA: TGTGCCAGCAGTGATCCTCGGACAGGAATCTATGGCTACACCTTC.

This sequence joins TRBV30 and TRBJ2-7; a weak D match, TRBD1 (6 bases). V lost 3 bases and J lost 7, with 22 bases in between. The CDR3 has 15 residues. Germline V CDR1 and CDR2: GTSNPN, SVGIG (reference sequence). CDR3 region: CAWRLLRGPGWEQYF. CDR3 sequence (DNA): TGTGCCTGGAGGCTCCTCAGGGGACCCGGGTGGGAGCAGTACTTC.

The V call is TRBV11-2, the J call TRBJ1-4; TRBD1 aligns across 7 bases. CDR1 and CDR2 (germline): SGHAT, FQNNGV. This CDR3 spans 15 amino acids. V trimming: 1 base; J trimming: 4 bases; junction bases outside the gene matches: 3. This CDR3 is CASSLAGQSNEKLFF. CDR3 nucleotides: TGTGCCAGCAGCTTAGCGGGACAGAGTAATGAAAAACTGTTTTTT.

This clone has a single count. The DNA of the CDR3 is TGTGCCAGCAGAAACCATCCTCGGACACCATTCTACAATGAGCAGTTCTTC. The encoded protein is CASRNHPRTPFYNEQFF. V gene TRBV27 combines with J gene TRBJ2-1, with D possibly being TRBD1 (5 bases). The V and J ends lost 6 bases and 3 bases respectively, with 21 bases between them. Germline CDR1 and CDR2: MNHEY and SMNVEV (reference sequence). This CDR3 spans 17 amino acids.

This clone was detected once. The chain couples TRBV9 to TRBJ2-3, with TRBD2 matching over 7 bases. Germline lookup yields CDR1 SGDLS and CDR2 YYNGEE. After removal of 2 bases from V and 0 bases from J, the junction contained 3 bases not matched to a gene. CDR3 length: 15 amino acids. This chain's CDR3 is CASSVRRESTDTQYF. As DNA, the CDR3 is TGTGCCAGCAGCGTCCGGCGGGAGAGCACAGATACGCAGTATTTT.